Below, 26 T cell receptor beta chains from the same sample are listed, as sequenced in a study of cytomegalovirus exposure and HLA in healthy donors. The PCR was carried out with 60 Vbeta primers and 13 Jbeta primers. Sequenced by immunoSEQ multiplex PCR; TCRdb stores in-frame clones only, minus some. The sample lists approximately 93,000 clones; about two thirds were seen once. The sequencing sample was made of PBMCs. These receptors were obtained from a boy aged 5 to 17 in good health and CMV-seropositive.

In DNA form, the CDR3 reads TGCGCCAGCAGCCCGTCCGGGACAGCGAACACCGGGGAGCTGTTTTTT. Encoded protein: CASSPSGTANTGELFF. This chain connects TRBV5-1 to TRBJ2-2; TRBD1 aligns across 7 bases. This CDR3 is built from 16 residues. Losses at the gene ends were 4 bases for V and 0 bases for J; bases not matched to a gene: 6. Per germline, CDR1 SGHRS and CDR2 YFSETQ.

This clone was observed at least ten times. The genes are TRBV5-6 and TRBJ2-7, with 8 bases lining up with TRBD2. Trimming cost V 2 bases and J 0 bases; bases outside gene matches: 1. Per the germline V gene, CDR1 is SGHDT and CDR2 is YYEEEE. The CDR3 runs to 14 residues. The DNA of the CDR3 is TGTGCCAGCAGCTTCGGGGGGGCCTCCTACGAGCAGTACTTC. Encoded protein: CASSFGGASYEQYF.

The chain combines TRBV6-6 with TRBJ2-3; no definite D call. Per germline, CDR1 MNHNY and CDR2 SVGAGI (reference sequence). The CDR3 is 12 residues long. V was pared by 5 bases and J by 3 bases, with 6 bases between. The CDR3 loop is CASSATTDTQYF. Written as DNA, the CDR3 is TGTGCCAGCAGTGCAACAACAGATACGCAGTATTTT.

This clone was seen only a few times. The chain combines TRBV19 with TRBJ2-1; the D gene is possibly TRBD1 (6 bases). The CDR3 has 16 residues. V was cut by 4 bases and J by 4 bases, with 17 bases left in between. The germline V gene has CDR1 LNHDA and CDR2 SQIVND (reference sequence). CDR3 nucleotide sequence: TGTGCCAGTAGTACCCCGGACAGCTTTCCGTACAATGAGCAGTTCTTC. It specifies CASSTPDSFPYNEQFF.

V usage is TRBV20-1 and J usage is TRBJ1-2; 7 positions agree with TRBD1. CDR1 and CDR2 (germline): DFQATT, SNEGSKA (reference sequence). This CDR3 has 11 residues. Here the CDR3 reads CGTTGDYGYTF. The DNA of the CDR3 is TGCGGTACTACAGGGGACTATGGCTACACCTTC.

The CDR3 DNA sequence: TGTGCCTGGAGGCCGTACGGGGGCTACACCTTC. This sequence encodes CAWRPYGGYTF. The chain carries TRBV30 and TRBJ1-2; no reliable D call. The CDR3 is 11 residues long. CDR1 is GTSNPN, CDR2 SVGIG, per germline (reference sequence). V was pared by 3 bases and J by 8 bases, with 10 bases between.

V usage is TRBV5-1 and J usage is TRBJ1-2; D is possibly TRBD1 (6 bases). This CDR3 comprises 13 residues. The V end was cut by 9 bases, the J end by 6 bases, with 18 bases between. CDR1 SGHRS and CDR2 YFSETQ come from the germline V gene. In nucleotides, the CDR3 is TGCGCCACCCGAAACAGGGAATCTAATGGCTACACCTTC. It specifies CATRNRESNGYTF.

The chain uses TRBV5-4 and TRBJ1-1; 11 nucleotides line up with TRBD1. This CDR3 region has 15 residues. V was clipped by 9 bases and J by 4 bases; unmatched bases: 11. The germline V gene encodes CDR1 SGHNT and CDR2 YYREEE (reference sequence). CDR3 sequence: CATRTGGKSVTEAFF. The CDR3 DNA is TGTGCCACCCGGACAGGGGGCAAGAGTGTCACTGAAGCTTTCTTT.

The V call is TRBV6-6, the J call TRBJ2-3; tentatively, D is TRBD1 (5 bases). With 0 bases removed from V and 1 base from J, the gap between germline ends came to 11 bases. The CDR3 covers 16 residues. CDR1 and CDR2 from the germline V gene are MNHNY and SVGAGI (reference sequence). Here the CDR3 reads CASSYSVQGGTDTQYF. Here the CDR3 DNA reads TGTGCCAGCAGTTACTCTGTCCAGGGCGGCACAGATACGCAGTATTTT.

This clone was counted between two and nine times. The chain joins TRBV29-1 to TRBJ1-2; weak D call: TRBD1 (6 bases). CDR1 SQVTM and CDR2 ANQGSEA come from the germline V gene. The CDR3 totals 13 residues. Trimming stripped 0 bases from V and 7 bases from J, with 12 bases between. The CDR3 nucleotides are TGCAGCGTTGAAGAACAGGGCTATAGTGGCTACACCTTC. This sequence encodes CSVEEQGYSGYTF.

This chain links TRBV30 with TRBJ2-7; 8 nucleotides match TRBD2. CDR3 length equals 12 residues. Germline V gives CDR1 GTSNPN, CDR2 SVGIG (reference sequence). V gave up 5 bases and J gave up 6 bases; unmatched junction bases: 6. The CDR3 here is CAWAAGGGEQYF. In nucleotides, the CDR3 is TGTGCCTGGGCCGCCGGGGGGGGCGAGCAGTACTTC.

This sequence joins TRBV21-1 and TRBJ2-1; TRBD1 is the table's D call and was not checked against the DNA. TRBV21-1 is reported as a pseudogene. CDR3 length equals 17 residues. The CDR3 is CASSRRDRGLHLNEQFF. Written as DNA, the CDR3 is TGTGCCAGCAGCAGAAGGGACAGGGGGTTGCATCTGAATGAGCAGTTCTTC.

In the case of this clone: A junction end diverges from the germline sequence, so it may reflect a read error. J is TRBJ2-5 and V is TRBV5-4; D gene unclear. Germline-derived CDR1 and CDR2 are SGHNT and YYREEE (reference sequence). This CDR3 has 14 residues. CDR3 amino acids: CASSRITNQETQYF. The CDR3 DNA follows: TGTGCCAGCAGCCGAATCACCAACCAGGAGACCCAGTACTTC.

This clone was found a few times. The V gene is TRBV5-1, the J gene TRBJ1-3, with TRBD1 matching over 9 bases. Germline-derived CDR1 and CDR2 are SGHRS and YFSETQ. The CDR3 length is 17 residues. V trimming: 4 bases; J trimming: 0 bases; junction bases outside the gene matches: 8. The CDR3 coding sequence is TGCGCCAGCAGCCCGGGACAGGGACGGCTCTCTGGAAACACCATATATTTT. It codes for CASSPGQGRLSGNTIYF.

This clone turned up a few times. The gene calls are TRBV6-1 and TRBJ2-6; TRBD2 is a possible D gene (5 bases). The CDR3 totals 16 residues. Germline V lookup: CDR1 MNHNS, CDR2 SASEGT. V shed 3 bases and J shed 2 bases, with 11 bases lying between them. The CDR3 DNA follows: TGTGCCAGCAGTGAGAGTTGGGGAGCTGGGGCCAACGTCCTGACTTTC. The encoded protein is CASSESWGAGANVLTF.

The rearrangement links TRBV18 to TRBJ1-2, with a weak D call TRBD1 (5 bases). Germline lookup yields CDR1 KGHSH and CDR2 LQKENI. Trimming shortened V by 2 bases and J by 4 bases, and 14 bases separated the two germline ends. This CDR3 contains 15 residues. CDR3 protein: CASSPASRQPYGYTF. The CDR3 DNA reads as TGTGCCAGCTCACCAGCGTCCCGACAGCCCTATGGCTACACCTTC.

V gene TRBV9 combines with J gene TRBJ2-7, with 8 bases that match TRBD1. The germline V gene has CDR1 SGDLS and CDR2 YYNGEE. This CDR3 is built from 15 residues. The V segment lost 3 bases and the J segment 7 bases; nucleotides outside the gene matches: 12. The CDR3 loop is CASSDPRTGRREQYF. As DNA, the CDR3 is TGTGCCAGCAGCGACCCCAGGACAGGGCGGAGGGAGCAGTACTTC.

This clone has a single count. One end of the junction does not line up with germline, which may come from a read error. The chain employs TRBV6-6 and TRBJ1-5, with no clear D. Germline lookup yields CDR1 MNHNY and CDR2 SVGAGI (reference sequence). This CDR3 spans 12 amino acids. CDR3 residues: CASKESNQPQNF. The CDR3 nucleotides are TGTGCCAGCAAGGAGAGCAATCAGCCCCAGAATTTT.

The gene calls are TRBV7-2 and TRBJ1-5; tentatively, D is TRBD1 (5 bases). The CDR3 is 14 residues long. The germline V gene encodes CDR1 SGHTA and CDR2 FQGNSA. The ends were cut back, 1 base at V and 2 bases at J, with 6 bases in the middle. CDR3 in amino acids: CASSLVQGNQPQHF. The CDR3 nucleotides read TGTGCCAGCAGCTTAGTACAGGGCAATCAGCCCCAGCATTTT.

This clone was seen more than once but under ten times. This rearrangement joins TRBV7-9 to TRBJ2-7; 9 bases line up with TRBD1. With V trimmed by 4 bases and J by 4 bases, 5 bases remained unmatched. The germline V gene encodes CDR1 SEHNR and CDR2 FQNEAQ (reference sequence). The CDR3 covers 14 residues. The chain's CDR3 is CASSSGTGSYEQYF. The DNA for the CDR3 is TGTGCCAGCAGCTCCGGGACAGGGTCTTACGAGCAGTACTTC.

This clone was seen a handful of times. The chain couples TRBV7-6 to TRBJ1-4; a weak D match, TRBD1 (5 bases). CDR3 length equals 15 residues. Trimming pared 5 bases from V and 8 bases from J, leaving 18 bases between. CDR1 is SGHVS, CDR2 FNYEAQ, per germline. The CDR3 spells CASSLDAGGAEKLFF. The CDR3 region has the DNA TGTGCCAGCAGCCTGGATGCTGGAGGGGCCGAAAAACTGTTTTTT.

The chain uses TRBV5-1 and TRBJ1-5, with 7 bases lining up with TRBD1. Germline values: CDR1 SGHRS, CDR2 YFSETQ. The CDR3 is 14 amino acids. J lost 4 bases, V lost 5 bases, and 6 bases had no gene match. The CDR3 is CASRRGQSNQPQHF. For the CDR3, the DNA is TGCGCCAGCAGGCGGGGACAGTCGAATCAGCCCCAGCATTTT.

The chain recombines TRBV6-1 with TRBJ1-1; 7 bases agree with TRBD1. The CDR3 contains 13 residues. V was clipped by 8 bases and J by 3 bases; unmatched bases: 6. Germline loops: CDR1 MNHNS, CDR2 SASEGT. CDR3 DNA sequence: TGTGCCAGCGGTTGGGACAGAGACACTGAAGCTTTCTTT. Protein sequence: CASGWDRDTEAFF.

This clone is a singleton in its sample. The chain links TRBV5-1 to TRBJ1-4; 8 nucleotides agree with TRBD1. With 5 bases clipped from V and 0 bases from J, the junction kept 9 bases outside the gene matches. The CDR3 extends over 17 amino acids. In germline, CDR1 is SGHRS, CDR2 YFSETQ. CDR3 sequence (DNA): TGCGCCAGCAGTCCCGGACAGGGCAGATCAACTAATGAAAAACTGTTTTTT. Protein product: CASSPGQGRSTNEKLFF. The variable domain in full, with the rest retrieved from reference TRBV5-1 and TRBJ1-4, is KAGVTQTPRYLIKTRGQQVTLSCSPISGHRSVSWYQQTPGQGLQFLFEYFSETQRNKGNFPGRFSGRQFSNSRSEMNVSTLELGDSALYLCASSPGQGRSTNEKLFFGSGTQLSVL.

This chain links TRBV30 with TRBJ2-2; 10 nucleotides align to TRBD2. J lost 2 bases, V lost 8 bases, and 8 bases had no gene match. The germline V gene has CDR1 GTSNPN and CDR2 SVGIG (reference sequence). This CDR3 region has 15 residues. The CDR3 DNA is TGTGCCGCTCCTTCTAGCGGGAGAAACACCGGGGAGCTGTTTTTT. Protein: CAAPSSGRNTGELFF.

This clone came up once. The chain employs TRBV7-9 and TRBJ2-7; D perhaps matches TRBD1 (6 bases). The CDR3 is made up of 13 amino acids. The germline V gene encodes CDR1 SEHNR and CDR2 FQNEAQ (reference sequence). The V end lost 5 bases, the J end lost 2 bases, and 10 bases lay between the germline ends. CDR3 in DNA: TGTGCCAGCAGCCGCAGGGGCGCCTACGAGCAGTACTTC. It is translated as CASSRRGAYEQYF.